This T cell receptor (beta chain) was identified during a study of shared clonotypes between healthy human individuals. About the research overall: Sampling drew on donors who were a couple of women and a few men aged 18 to 49.

Only CD45RO-negative cells positively selected for CCR7 counted as naive CD8 cells, so terminally differentiated effector memory CD45RA+ cells were excluded. This clone was detected only once. Germline V gene lookup returns CDR1 SGHDN and CDR2 FVKESK. The CDR3 runs 16 residues. The V gene lost 1 base and the J gene lost 5 bases, with 17 bases spanning the gap. The run depth of the assay was deep. A 200 ng quantity of DNA, roughly 29,000 T cell genomes, went into the sorted-subset replicate PCRs. Assay used: immunoSEQ multiplex PCR; TCRdb lists only in-frame clones, some missing. The sample includes under 1 million clones, 80% to 95% seen only once; the top ten take 24%.

The sequence came from a man in his thirties or forties in good health. This chain uses TRBV14 with TRBJ1-2, with unresolved D. Sample: naive CD8+ T cells sorted from blood. Written as DNA, the CDR3 is TGTGCCAGCAGCCAAGTTCAAACAGAACATCGGTATGGCTACACCTTC. Protein product: CASSQVQTEHRYGYTF. Full variable domain (remainder filled in from reference TRBV14 and TRBJ1-2): EAGVTQFPSHSVIEKGQTVTLRCDPISGHDNLYWYRRVMGKEIKFLLHFVKESKQDESGMPNNRFLAERTGGTYSTLKVQPAELEDSGVYFCASSQVQTEHRYGYTFGSGTRLTVV.